This T cell receptor (beta chain) was profiled in a study of Ad26.COV2.S vaccination and SARS-CoV-2 variants. Study context: The study gave Ad26.COV2.S intramuscularly, once or twice 56 days apart.

In germline, CDR1 is SGHRS, CDR2 YFSETQ. Trimming took 4 bases from V and 0 from J, leaving 13 bases between them. This CDR3 is 15 amino acids long. Study results and limitations: Considerable breadth of spike-specific CD8+ and CD4+ T cell responses has reportedly been documented following vaccination. Vaccine and placebo recipients had comparable breadth of non-spike TCRs.

The sample holds a few counts of this clone. Its target is not known. Treatment: approximately 18 received Ad26.COV2.S at low or high dose, single or two shots; roughly 5 received placebo; per-sample allocation not given. Day 63 after the first injection of vaccine or placebo was the sampling time. It was Wuhan-strain SARS-CoV-2 spike that the Ad26 vaccine vector expressed. Produced via immunoSEQ multiplex PCR; TCRdb's table is partial and in-frame only. The repertoire holds some 350,000 clones, about 88% seen once, with 3.3% in the top ten. The specimen was peripheral blood, collected in a trial of Ad26.COV2.S vaccine versus placebo. The source of this sequence is a person aged 18-65 years who received the Ad26.COV2.S COVID-19 vaccine or a placebo. This chain uses TRBV5-1 with TRBJ1-1, with D possibly TRBD1 on 5 matching bases. CDR3 nucleotide sequence: TGCGCCAGCAGCACAGGAGCGGTTTTGAACACTGAAGCTTTCTTT. It yields the protein CASSTGAVLNTEAFF. The entire variable domain, with the rest obtained from reference TRBV5-1 and TRBJ1-1, is as follows: KAGVTQTPRYLIKTRGQQVTLSCSPISGHRSVSWYQQTPGQGLQFLFEYFSETQRNKGNFPGRFSGRQFSNSRSEMNVSTLELGDSALYLCASSTGAVLNTEAFFGQGTRLTVV.